This T cell receptor (beta chain) came from a study of cytomegalovirus exposure and HLA in healthy donors. Study findings and constraints: Earlier results showed most TCR beta V segments being productive about 90% or about 30% of the time.

Vbeta (60) and Jbeta (13) primers were used in the PCR. Authors' analysis steps: Later reanalysis found around 74 million unique TCR beta chains, about 11 million of them shared. Only in-frame clones appear in the TCRdb table, and some are missing; sequencing was by immunoSEQ multiplex PCR. That table is the source of V, J and clone size, and D and trimming were worked out from the DNA. In the table there are roughly 70,000 clones, 75% of which are singletons. Among the donors, all were healthy bone marrow donors. Notes on this clone: Its target is unknown.

The sequenced material came from PBMCs. This clonotype was sampled from a man between 65 and 85 years old in good health and CMV-seronegative.

CDR3 nucleotide sequence: TGTGCCAGCAGACTTGACAGGGGTAGCAATCAGCCCCAGCATTTT. This codes for CASRLDRGSNQPQHF. The chain joins TRBV7-2 to TRBJ1-5; 8 nucleotides match TRBD1. Germline CDR1 reads SGHTA; CDR2 reads FQGNSA. This CDR3 region has 15 residues. J gave up 0 bases and V 6 bases, and 4 bases lay outside the gene matches.